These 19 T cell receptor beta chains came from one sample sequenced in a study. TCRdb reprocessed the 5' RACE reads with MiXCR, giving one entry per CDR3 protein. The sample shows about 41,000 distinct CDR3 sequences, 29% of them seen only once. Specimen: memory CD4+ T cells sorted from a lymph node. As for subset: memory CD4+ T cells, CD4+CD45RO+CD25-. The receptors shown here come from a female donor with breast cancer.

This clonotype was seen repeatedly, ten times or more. Here the CDR3 reads CSAPRTGGPSGANVLTF. The CDR3 DNA sequence: TGCAGTGCACCGAGGACAGGGGGCCCGTCTGGGGCCAACGTCCTGACTTTC. This chain connects TRBV20-1 to TRBJ2-6, with TRBD1 matching 11 bases. This CDR3 comprises 17 residues. Unmatched junction bases numbered 8, after V lost 6 bases and J lost 1 base. Germline loops: CDR1 DFQATT, CDR2 SNEGSKA (reference sequence).

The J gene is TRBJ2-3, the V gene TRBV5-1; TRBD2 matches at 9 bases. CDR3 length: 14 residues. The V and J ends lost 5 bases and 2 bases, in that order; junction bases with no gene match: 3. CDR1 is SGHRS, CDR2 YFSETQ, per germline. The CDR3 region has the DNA TGCGCCAGCAGACTAGCGGGCTACACAGATACGCAGTATTTT. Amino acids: CASRLAGYTDTQYF.

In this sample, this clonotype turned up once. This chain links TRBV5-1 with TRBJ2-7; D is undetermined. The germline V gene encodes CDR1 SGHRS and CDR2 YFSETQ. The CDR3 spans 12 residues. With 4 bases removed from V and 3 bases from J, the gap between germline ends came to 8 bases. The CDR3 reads CASSEGNYEQYF. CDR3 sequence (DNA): TGCGCCAGCAGCGAAGGGAACTACGAGCAGTACTTC.

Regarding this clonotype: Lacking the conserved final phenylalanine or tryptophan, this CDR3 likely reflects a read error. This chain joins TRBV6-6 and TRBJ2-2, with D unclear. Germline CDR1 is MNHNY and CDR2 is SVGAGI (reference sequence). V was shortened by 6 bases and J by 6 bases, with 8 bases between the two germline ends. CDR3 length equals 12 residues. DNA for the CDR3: TGTGCCAGCAGCCTACGATCCGGGGAGCTGTTTTGT. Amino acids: CASSLRSGELFC.

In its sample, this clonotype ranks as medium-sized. The CDR3 region has the DNA TGTGCCAGCAGCTTAGAAAGGGGGTCACCCCTCCACTTT. This translates into CASSLERGSPLHF. V usage is TRBV7-2 and J usage is TRBJ1-6; D is perhaps TRBD1 (6 bases). Germline V CDR1 and CDR2: SGHTA, FQGNSA. The V end was cut by 1 base, the J end by 10 bases, with 8 bases between. CDR3 length equals 13 residues. Supplemented by reference TRBV7-2 and TRBJ1-6, the full variable domain reads GAGVSQSPSNKVTEKGKDVELRCDPISGHTALYWYRQSLGQGLEFLIYFQGNSAPDKSGLPSDRFSAERTGGSVSTLTIQRTQQEDSAVYLCASSLERGSPLHFGNGTRLTVT.

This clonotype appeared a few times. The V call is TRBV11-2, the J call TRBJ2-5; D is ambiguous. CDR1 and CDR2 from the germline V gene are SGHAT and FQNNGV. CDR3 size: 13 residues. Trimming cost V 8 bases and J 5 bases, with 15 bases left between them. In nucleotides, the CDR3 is TGTGCCAGCTGCGAATCAGATTGGGAGACCCAGTACTTC. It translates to CASCESDWETQYF.

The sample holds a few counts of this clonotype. The CDR3 is CASGGSGSPSGDTQYF. CDR3 in DNA: TGTGCCAGCGGGGGTAGCGGGTCACCTAGTGGAGATACGCAGTATTTT. This chain uses TRBV12-3 or TRBV12-4 with TRBJ2-3; TRBD2 matches at 7 bases. The CDR3 is 16 amino acids. Trimming took 8 bases from V and 5 from J; bases not matched to a gene: 16.

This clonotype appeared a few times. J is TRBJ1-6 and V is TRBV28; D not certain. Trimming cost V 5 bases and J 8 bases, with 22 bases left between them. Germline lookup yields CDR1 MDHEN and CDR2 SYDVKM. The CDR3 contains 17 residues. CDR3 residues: CASSGGSTGEQDSPLHF. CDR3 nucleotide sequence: TGTGCCAGCAGTGGTGGGAGTACCGGGGAACAAGATTCACCCCTCCACTTT.

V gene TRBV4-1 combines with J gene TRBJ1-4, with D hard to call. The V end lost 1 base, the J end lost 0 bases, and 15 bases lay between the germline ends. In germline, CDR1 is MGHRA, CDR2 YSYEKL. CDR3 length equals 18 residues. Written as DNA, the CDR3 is TGCGCCAGCAGCCAAGGTCAGGAAGCACGCTCAACTAATGAAAAACTGTTTTTT. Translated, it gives CASSQGQEARSTNEKLFF.

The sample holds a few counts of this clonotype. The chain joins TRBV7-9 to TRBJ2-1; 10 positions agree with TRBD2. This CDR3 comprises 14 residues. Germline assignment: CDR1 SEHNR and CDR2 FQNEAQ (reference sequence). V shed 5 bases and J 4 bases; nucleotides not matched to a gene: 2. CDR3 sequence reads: CASSRTSGYNEQFF. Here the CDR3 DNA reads TGTGCCAGCAGCCGGACTAGCGGATACAATGAGCAGTTCTTC. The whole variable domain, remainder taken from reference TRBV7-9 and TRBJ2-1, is DTGVSQNPRHKITKRGQNVTFRCDPISEHNRLYWYRQTLGQGPEFLTYFQNEAQLEKSRLLSDRFSAERPKGSFSTLEIQRTEQGDSAMYLCASSRTSGYNEQFFGPGTRLTVL.

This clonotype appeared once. CDR3: CASGPQGNEQFF. The CDR3 DNA follows: TGCGCCAGCGGCCCACAGGGTAATGAGCAGTTCTTC. The V gene is TRBV5-1, the J gene TRBJ2-1; a weak D match, TRBD1 (6 bases). The CDR3 length is 12 residues. The germline V and J ends were trimmed by 7 bases and 7 bases, with 12 bases remaining between them. Germline CDR1 is SGHRS and CDR2 is YFSETQ. The variable domain in full, completed from reference TRBV5-1 and TRBJ2-1, reads KAGVTQTPRYLIKTRGQQVTLSCSPISGHRSVSWYQQTPGQGLQFLFEYFSETQRNKGNFPGRFSGRQFSNSRSEMNVSTLELGDSALYLCASGPQGNEQFFGPGTRLTVL.

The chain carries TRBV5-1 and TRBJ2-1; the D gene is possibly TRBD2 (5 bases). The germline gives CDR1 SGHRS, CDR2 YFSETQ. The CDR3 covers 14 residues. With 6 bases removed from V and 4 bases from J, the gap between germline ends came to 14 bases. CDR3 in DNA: TGCGCCAGCACGGCCCGCGGGCATTACAATGAGCAGTTCTTC. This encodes CASTARGHYNEQFF.

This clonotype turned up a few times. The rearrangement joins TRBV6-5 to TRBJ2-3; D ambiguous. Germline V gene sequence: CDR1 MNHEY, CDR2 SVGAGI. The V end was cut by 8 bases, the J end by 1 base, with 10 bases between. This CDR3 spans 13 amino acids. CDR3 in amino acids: CASGPPGTDTQYF. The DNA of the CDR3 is TGTGCCAGCGGCCCCCCTGGCACAGATACGCAGTATTTT.

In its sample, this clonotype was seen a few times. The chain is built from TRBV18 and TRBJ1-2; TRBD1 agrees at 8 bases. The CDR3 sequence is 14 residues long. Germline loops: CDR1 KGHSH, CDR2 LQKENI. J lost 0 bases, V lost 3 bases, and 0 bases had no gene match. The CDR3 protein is CASSPDRANYGYTF. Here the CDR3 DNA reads TGTGCCAGCTCACCGGACAGGGCTAACTATGGCTACACCTTC.

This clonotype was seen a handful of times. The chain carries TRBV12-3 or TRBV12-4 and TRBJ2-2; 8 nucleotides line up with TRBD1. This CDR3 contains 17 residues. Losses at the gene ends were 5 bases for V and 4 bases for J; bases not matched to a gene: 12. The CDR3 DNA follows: TGTGCCAGCAGTCCCCTCCTTCTGCAGGGGGCCACCGGGGAGCTGTTTTTT. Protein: CASSPLLLQGATGELFF.

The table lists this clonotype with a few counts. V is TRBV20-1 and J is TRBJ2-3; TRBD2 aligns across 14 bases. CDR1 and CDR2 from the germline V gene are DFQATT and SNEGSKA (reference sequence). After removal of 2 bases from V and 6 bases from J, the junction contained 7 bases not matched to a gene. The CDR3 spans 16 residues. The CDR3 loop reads CSARLGTSGGWDTQYF. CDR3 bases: TGCAGTGCTAGACTTGGGACTAGCGGGGGTTGGGATACGCAGTATTTT.

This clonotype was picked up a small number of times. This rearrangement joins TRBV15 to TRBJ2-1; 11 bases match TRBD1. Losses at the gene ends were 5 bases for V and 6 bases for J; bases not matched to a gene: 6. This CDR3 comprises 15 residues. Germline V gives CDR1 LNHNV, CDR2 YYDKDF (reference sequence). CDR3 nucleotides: TGTGCCACCAGCTTATTGGACAGGGGGCCCAATGAGCAGTTCTTC. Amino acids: CATSLLDRGPNEQFF.

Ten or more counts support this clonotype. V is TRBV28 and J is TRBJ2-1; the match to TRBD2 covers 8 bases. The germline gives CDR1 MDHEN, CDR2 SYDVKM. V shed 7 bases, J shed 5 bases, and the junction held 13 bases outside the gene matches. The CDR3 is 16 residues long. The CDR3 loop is CASNIAGLAENNEQFF. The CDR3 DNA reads TGTGCCAGCAACATAGCGGGGCTAGCGGAAAACAATGAGCAGTTCTTC.

The chain's CDR3 is CASSLQTGVGYTF. The DNA for the CDR3 is TGTGCCAGCAGCCTCCAAACAGGGGTTGGCTACACCTTC. The chain carries TRBV11-2 and TRBJ1-2; 7 bases map to TRBD1. The length of the CDR3 is 13 residues. Germline CDR1 and CDR2: SGHAT and FQNNGV. Unmatched junction bases numbered 7, after V lost 5 bases and J lost 7 bases.